In its sample, the clone carrying this TCR beta chain was seen once. Its antigen is currently unknown. These data are taken from a study of CD8+ T cells in alopecia areata. Trimming stripped 1 base from V and 4 bases from J, with 10 bases between. The germline V gene has CDR1 LGHNA and CDR2 YNFKEQ. The CDR3 sequence is 14 residues long. Study findings and constraints: Normal scalp showed lower clonality than lesional scalp, especially alopecia totalis/universalis. Mouse data revealed clearer TCR sharing than patient data did, a gap possibly tied to HLA.

Extraction of RNA preceded its reverse transcription into cDNA, which served as the sequencing template. Generated by immunoSEQ multiplex PCR, the TCRdb table keeps only in-frame clones and is missing some. The sample holds 150,000 or so clones, 55% seen once. PBMC-derived CD4+ and CD8+ T cells were sorted. The TCR comes from a human donor in good health. The sequencing sample was made of CD4+ T cells sorted from blood. The chain couples TRBV4-2 to TRBJ2-5; D is perhaps TRBD2 (5 bases). The CDR3 is CASSQGEMGETQYF. CDR3 in DNA: TGTGCCAGCAGCCAAGGGGAGATGGGAGAGACCCAGTACTTC.